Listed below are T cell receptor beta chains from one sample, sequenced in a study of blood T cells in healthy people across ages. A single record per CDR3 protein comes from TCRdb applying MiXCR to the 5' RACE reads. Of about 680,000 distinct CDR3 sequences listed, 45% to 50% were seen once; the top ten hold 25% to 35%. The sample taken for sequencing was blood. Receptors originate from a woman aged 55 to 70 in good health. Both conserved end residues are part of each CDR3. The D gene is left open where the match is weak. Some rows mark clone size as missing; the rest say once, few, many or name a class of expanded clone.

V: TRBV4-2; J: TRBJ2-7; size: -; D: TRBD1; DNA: TGTGCCAGCAGCCAAGGGTCACACCGGGACAGGACCTACGAGCAGTACTTC; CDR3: CASSQGSHRDRTYEQYF
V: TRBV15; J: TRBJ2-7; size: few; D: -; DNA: TGTGCCACCAGCAGCCGGACTCCTTCGGGACCCTACGAGCAGTACTTC; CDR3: CATSSRTPSGPYEQYF
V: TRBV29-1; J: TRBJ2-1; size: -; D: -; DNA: TGCAGCGTTTGGGGGGTGACGGTGAATGAGCAGTTCTTC; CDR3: CSVWGVTVNEQFF
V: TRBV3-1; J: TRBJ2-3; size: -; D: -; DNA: TGTGCCAGCAGCAGCCGGGGCAGGGTCGCAGATACGCAGTATTTT; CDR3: CASSSRGRVADTQYF
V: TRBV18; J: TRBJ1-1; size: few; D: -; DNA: TGTGCCAGCTCACCCAAACAGGGGAACACTGAAGCTTTCTTT; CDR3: CASSPKQGNTEAFF
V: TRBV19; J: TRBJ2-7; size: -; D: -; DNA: TGTGCCACAAGGGGGACTGGAAGCTCCTACGAGCAGTACTTC; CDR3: CATRGTGSSYEQYF
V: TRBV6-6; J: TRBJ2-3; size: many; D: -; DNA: TGTGCCAGCAGGAGGGACAGCACAGATACGCAGTATTTT; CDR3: CASRRDSTDTQYF
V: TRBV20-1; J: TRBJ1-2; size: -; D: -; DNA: TGCAGTGCTAGATCCGTGGGCTACACCTTC; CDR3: CSARSVGYTF
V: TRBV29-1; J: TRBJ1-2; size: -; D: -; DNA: TGCAGCGTTGCGGCTACTAACTATGGCTACACCTTC; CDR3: CSVAATNYGYTF
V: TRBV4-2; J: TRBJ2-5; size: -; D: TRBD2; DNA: TGTGCCAGCAGCCAAGCTAGCGGTCATAGGGAGACCCAGTACTTC; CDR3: CASSQASGHRETQYF
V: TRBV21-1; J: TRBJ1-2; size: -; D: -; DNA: TGTGCCAGCAAGACCGACGGCGCCCTCAGGCCGGTTAACTATGGCTACACCTTC; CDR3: CASKTDGALRPVNYGYTF
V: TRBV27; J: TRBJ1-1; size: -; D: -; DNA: TGTGCCAGCAGTACCAGGGACTTACGGGGAACTGAAGCTTTCTTT; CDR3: CASSTRDLRGTEAFF
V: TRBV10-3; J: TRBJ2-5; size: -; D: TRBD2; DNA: TGTGCCATCAGTATTCAGCGGGAGGGAGGTGAGCAGTACTTC; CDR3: CAISIQREGGEQYF
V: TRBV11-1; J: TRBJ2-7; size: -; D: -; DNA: TGTGCCAGCAGCCCCTACGGGCAGTACTTC; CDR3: CASSPYGQYF
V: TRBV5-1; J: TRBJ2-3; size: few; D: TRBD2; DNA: TGCGCCAGCAGCCCTATAGCGGGAGTGGTAGATACGCAGTATTTT; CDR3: CASSPIAGVVDTQYF
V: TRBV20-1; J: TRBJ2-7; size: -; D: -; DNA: TGCAGTGCTAGATCGAACAATGAGCAGTACTTC; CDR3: CSARSNNEQYF
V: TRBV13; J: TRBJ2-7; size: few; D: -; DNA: TGTGCCAGCAGCGACGCGACAGAATCCTACGAGCAGTACTTC; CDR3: CASSDATESYEQYF
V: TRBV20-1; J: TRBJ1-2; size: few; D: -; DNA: TGCAGTGCTCCCCCCAGTTGGGACTATGGCTACACCTTC; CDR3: CSAPPSWDYGYTF
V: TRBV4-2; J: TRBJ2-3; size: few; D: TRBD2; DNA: TGTGCCAGCACTCCTGACACTACTAGCGGGAGGGCCGCGCAGTATTTT; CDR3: CASTPDTTSGRAAQYF
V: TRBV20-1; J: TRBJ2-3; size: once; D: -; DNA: TGCAGTGCTAGGGGTCCCCGGGAGCGCGGGGCGACAGATACACAGTATTTT; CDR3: CSARGPRERGATDTQYF
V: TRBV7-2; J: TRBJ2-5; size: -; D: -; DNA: TGTGCCAGCAGCTTAGTAGGGGTAGGCCAAGAGACCCAGTACTTC; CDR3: CASSLVGVGQETQYF
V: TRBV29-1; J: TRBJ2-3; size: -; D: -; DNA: TGCAGCGTTCATACGGGAGCCGCAGATACGCAGTATTTT; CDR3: CSVHTGAADTQYF
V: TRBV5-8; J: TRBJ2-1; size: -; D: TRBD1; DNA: TGTGCCAGCAGCTTGTTCGGACAGGGGCAAAAGAATGAGCAGTTCTTC; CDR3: CASSLFGQGQKNEQFF
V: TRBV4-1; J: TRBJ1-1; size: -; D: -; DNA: TGCGCCAGCAGCCAAGATGACAATTCTGGCACTGAAGCTTTCTTT; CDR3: CASSQDDNSGTEAFF
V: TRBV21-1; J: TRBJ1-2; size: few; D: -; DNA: TGTGAAATTCACGGGGGTATATATGGCTACACCTTC; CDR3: CEIHGGIYGYTF
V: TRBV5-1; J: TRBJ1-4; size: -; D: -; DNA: TGCGCCAGTAGCTTGGGGCTACAGGAGGGGATTGAAAAACTGTTTTTT; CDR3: CASSLGLQEGIEKLFF
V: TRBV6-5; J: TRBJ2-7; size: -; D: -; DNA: TGTGCCAGCAGACAGAACACGGCCCGCGAGCAGTACTTC; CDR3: CASRQNTAREQYF
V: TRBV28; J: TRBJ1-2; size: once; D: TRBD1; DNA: TGTGCCAGCAGTGGAGGGACAGGGTTCTCTGGCTACACCTTC; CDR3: CASSGGTGFSGYTF
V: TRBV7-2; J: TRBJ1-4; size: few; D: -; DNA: TGTGCCAGCAGCCTACAGGGAATAGGCGGCGAAAAACTGTTTTTT; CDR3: CASSLQGIGGEKLFF
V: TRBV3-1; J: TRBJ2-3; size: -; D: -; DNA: TGTGCCAGCAGCCATGGGATGGCAGATACGCAGTATTTT; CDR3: CASSHGMADTQYF
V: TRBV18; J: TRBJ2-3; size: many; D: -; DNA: TGTGCCAGCTCACCGCGCTACTCACAGGAGCAGTATTTT; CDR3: CASSPRYSQEQYF
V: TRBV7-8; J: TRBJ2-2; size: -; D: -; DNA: TGTGCCAGCATAATTAACAGGGACGCGAACACCGGGGAGCTGTTTTTT; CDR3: CASIINRDANTGELFF
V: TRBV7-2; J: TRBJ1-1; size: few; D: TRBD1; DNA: TGTGCCAGCAGCTTAGGTCCCCTTCGTGGTGGGGACAGGGAGGGCACTGAAGCTTTCTTT; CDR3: CASSLGPLRGGDREGTEAFF
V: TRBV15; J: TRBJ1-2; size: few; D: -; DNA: TGTGCCACCAGCAGAGAACAGGGACTCAACTATGGCTACACCTTC; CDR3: CATSREQGLNYGYTF
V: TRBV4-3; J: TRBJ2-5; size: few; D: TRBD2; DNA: TGCGCCAGCAGCCAACTAGCGGGAGGGGTAGAGACCCAGTACTTC; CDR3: CASSQLAGGVETQYF
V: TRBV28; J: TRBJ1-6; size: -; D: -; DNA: TGTGCCAGCACCCTCGCAGGGTCACCCCTCCACTTT; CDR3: CASTLAGSPLHF
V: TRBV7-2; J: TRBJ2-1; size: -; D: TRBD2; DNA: TGTGCCAGCAGTCCTAGCGGGAGAATCCGTAGCAATGAGCAGTTCTTC; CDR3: CASSPSGRIRSNEQFF
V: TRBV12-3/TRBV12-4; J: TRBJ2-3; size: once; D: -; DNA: TGTGCCAGCAGTTTTCGGGGGGCCACAGATACGCAGTATTTT; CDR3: CASSFRGATDTQYF
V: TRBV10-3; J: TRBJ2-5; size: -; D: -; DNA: TGTGCCATCAGGGGACTGGATGAAGAGACCCAGTACTTC; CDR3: CAIRGLDEETQYF
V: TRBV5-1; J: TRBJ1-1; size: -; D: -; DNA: TGCGCCAGCAGCTTGGGGGAACAGGGTCGGGAGGCTTTCTTT; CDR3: CASSLGEQGREAFF
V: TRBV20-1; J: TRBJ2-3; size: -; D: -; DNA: TGCAGTGCTAGAATGATGGGGACCACAGATACGCAGTATTTT; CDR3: CSARMMGTTDTQYF
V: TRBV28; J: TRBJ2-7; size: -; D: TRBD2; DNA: TGTGCCAGCACCCCAAGCGGGGGCGAGCAGTACTTC; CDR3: CASTPSGGEQYF
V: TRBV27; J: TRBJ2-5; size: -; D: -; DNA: TGTGCCAGCAGTTTCGCACAGCAAGAGACCCAGTACTTC; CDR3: CASSFAQQETQYF
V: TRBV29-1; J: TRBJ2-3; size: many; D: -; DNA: TGCAGCGTTGAAGTCAGCACAGATACGCAGTATTTT; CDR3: CSVEVSTDTQYF
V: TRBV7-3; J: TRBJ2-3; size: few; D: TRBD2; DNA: TGTGCCAGCAGCTCTCCGGGACTAGCGGGAGAACATACGCAGTATTTT; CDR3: CASSSPGLAGEHTQYF
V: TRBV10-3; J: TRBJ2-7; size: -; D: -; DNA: TGTGCCATCAGTGACAGTCCCTACGAGCAGTACTTC; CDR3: CAISDSPYEQYF
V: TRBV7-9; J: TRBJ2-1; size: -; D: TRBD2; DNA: TGTGCCAGCAGCGCTACTATGGCGGGAGGAAATGGTGAGCAGTTCTTC; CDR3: CASSATMAGGNGEQFF
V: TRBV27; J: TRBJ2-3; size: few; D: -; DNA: TGTGCCAGCAAACTCGGGCTGGAGAGCACAGATACGCAGTATTTT; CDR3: CASKLGLESTDTQYF
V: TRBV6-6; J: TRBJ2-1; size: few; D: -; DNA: TGTGCCAGCAGTCCGCCGGGGCCTGAGCAGTTCTTC; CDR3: CASSPPGPEQFF
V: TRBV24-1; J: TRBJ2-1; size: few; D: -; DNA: TGTGCCACCAGTGATGGGGGGAGTTACAATGAGCAGTTCTTC; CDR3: CATSDGGSYNEQFF
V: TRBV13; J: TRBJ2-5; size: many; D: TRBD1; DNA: TGTGCCAGCAGCTTGGGACAGAACCAAGAGACCCAGTACTTC; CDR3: CASSLGQNQETQYF
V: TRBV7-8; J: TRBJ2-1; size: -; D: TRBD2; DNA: TGTGCCAGCAGCTTAGTCGGGAGGAACTCCTACAATGAGCAGTTCTTC; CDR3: CASSLVGRNSYNEQFF
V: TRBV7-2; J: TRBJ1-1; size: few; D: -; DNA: TGTGCCAGCAGCCCCTTCCAGGGCACTGAAGCTTTCTTT; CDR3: CASSPFQGTEAFF
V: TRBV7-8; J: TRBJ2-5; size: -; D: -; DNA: TGTGCCAGCAGCTTAGGGGTTAGCGACTATGAGAAAGACGAGACCCAGTACTTC; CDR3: CASSLGVSDYEKDETQYF